Shown below are 13 T cell receptor beta chains from a single sample sequenced in a study of response to subunit inactivated influenza vaccine. Each CDR3 protein is one row after TCRdb ran MiXCR on the RT-PCR reads. The sample records 490,000 or so distinct CDR3 sequences, about 7.6% being singletons. The sample was PBMCs from blood, taken around 25 months after vaccination. These receptors were taken from a man aged 45 to 70 who received an inactivated influenza vaccine.

This clonotype was seen a handful of times. The chain joins TRBV28 to TRBJ2-7; 8 nucleotides match TRBD2. The trim removed 2 bases at V and 6 bases at J, leaving 6 bases unmatched. There are 14 residues in the CDR3. Germline V CDR1 and CDR2: MDHEN, SYDVKM. CDR3 loop: CASSLGAGGSEQYF. In DNA form, the CDR3 reads TGTGCCAGCAGTTTAGGCGCGGGAGGAAGCGAGCAGTACTTC.

This clonotype was seen ten or more times. The rearrangement joins TRBV29-1 to TRBJ2-1; no firm D call. Per the germline V gene, CDR1 is SQVTM and CDR2 is ANQGSEA. The CDR3 length is 12 residues. With 5 bases removed from V and 7 bases from J, the gap between germline ends came to 12 bases. The CDR3, as DNA: TGCAGCGTTCGGGTGGGTACGAATGAGCAGTTCTTC. This gives the protein CSVRVGTNEQFF.

The genes are TRBV20-1 and TRBJ1-5; D call uncertain. The CDR3 totals 13 residues. Germline CDR1 DFQATT, CDR2 SNEGSKA (reference sequence). Between the trimmed V and J ends, which lost 6 bases and 0 bases, there was a span of 9 bases. DNA for the CDR3: TGCAGTGCAAGACCTAATAGCAATCAGCCCCAGCATTTT. This encodes CSARPNSNQPQHF.

This clonotype came up many times. The chain links TRBV20-1 to TRBJ2-1, with no clear D. The CDR3 is 13 residues long. The V gene lost 1 base and the J gene lost 9 bases, with 13 bases spanning the gap. Germline values: CDR1 DFQATT, CDR2 SNEGSKA (reference sequence). Here the CDR3 reads CSARVTALSEQFF. In DNA, the CDR3 is TGCAGTGCTAGAGTGACCGCTCTTAGTGAGCAGTTCTTC.

The chain combines TRBV30 with TRBJ1-2; 8 bases fit TRBD1. Germline loops: CDR1 GTSNPN, CDR2 SVGIG (reference sequence). CDR3 length: 13 amino acids. V trimming: 1 base; J trimming: 4 bases; junction bases outside the gene matches: 2. CDR3: CAWSDGQGYGYTF. CDR3 coding DNA: TGTGCCTGGAGTGACGGACAGGGCTATGGCTACACCTTC.

This clonotype was picked up many times. The V gene is TRBV7-2, the J gene TRBJ2-1, with 10 nucleotides matching TRBD2. The CDR3 sequence is 15 residues long. Germline V gene lookup returns CDR1 SGHTA and CDR2 FQGNSA. J lost 9 bases, V lost 2 bases, and 7 bases had no gene match. This CDR3 reads CASSLFGTSAGEQFF. The CDR3 DNA sequence: TGTGCCAGCAGCTTATTCGGGACTAGCGCTGGTGAGCAGTTCTTC. Full variable domain (rest looked up from reference TRBV7-2 and TRBJ2-1): GAGVSQSPSNKVTEKGKDVELRCDPISGHTALYWYRQSLGQGLEFLIYFQGNSAPDKSGLPSDRFSAERTGGSVSTLTIQRTQQEDSAVYLCASSLFGTSAGEQFFGPGTRLTVL.

The chain has TRBV13 and TRBJ2-7; 10 bases line up with TRBD2. The CDR3 spans 16 residues. Germline assignment: CDR1 PRHDT and CDR2 FYEKMQ (reference sequence). V lost 0 bases, J lost 2 bases, and 4 bases stayed unmatched. The CDR3 region is CASSLGGLAPTYEQYF. The CDR3 nucleotides read TGTGCCAGCAGCTTAGGGGGACTAGCGCCCACCTACGAGCAGTACTTC.

There are a few counts of this clonotype. The rearrangement links TRBV6-1 to TRBJ1-1; D possibly corresponds to TRBD1 (5 bases). This CDR3 comprises 14 residues. V was cut by 6 bases and J by 3 bases, with 14 bases left in between. CDR1 is MNHNS and CDR2 is SASEGT in the germline V gene. Here the CDR3 DNA reads TGTGCCAGCAGGCACACCCTGGGGGACACTGAAGCTTTCTTT. Protein product: CASRHTLGDTEAFF.

In this sample, this clonotype turned up a few times. The chain employs TRBV7-2 and TRBJ1-5, with D possibly matching TRBD1 (5 bases). CDR3 length equals 14 residues. V dropped 5 bases and J dropped 9 bases, with 17 bases sitting between them. Germline V gene data show CDR1 as SGHTA and CDR2 as FQGNSA. In nucleotides, the CDR3 is TGTGCCAGCAGCCCTGGGACGGCTCATGGGCCCCAGCATTTT. It specifies CASSPGTAHGPQHF.

J is TRBJ2-1 and V is TRBV29-1, with D uncertain. This CDR3 is built from 13 residues. CDR1 and CDR2 from the germline V gene are SQVTM and ANQGSEA. Trimming pared 0 bases from V and 9 bases from J, leaving 12 bases between. CDR3 nucleotides: TGCAGCGTTGAAGATCATTCAGGTATTGAGCAGTTCTTC. It is translated as CSVEDHSGIEQFF.

The chain joins TRBV3-1 to TRBJ1-1; D possibly corresponds to TRBD1 (5 bases). The germline gives CDR1 LGHDT, CDR2 YNNKEL (reference sequence). Trimming cost V 1 base and J 7 bases, with 10 bases left between them. This CDR3 region has 13 residues. The CDR3 loop reads CASSQGDVSEAFF. Written as DNA, the CDR3 is TGTGCCAGCAGCCAAGGGGACGTCAGTGAAGCTTTCTTT.

The CDR3 spells CASSQGSAGGRETQYF. The CDR3, as DNA: TGCGCCAGCAGCCAAGGGTCGGCGGGAGGTCGGGAGACCCAGTACTTC. The rearrangement joins TRBV4-1 to TRBJ2-5, with TRBD2 matching over 8 bases. The J segment lost 5 bases and the V segment lost 1 base, leaving 9 bases of the junction unmatched. The CDR3 has 16 residues. The V gene's germline CDR1 is MGHRA and CDR2 YSYEKL.

This clonotype was recorded at least ten times. This chain joins TRBV12-3 or TRBV12-4 and TRBJ1-1, with a tentative D call TRBD1 (5 bases). This CDR3 region has 15 residues. V was trimmed by 4 bases and J by 1 base, leaving 13 bases between them. The CDR3 region is CASSWDRRANTEAFF. CDR3 sequence (DNA): TGTGCCAGCAGTTGGGACCGACGAGCGAACACTGAAGCTTTCTTT.